This is a list of T cell receptor beta chains from one sample in a study. TCRdb reprocessed the RT-PCR reads via MiXCR and lists one record per CDR3 protein. The sample has fewer than 800,000 distinct CDR3 sequences, 14% seen once. Sequenced input: memory CD4+ T cells from blood. Receptors were obtained from a female donor in good health, serving as a healthy control. Both conserved end residues are part of each CDR3. A D gene is named only where the DNA matches it firmly. Where a row states a size, it is once, few, many or the class of an expanded clone; other rows omit it.

clone size,J gene,D gene,V gene,CDR3 protein,CDR3 DNA
.,TRBJ1-4,.,TRBV5-8,CASSLSRQNNEKLFF,TGTGCCAGCAGCTTGTCTCGGCAGAATAATGAAAAACTGTTTTTT
few,TRBJ2-7,TRBD1,TRBV27,CASRKRDRSHEQYF,TGTGCCAGCAGAAAGAGGGACAGGTCCCACGAGCAGTACTTC
few,TRBJ2-4,.,TRBV20-1,CSARSAFTGRGTAKNIQYF,TGCAGTGCTAGATCGGCCTTCACAGGGCGCGGTACGGCCAAAAACATTCAGTACTTC
.,TRBJ1-1,.,TRBV12-3/TRBV12-4,CASSTVLNTEAFF,TGTGCCAGCTCCACTGTGTTGAACACTGAAGCTTTCTTT
.,TRBJ1-6,.,TRBV20-1,CSAVQDPEYQPLHF,TGCAGTGCTGTTCAAGATCCAGAGTACCAGCCCCTCCACTTT
.,TRBJ2-5,TRBD1,TRBV27,CASRRGQGGFAETQYF,TGTGCCAGCAGAAGGGGACAGGGAGGTTTCGCAGAGACCCAGTACTTC
many,TRBJ1-2,TRBD1,TRBV6-6,CASRPDRENYGYTF,TGTGCCAGCAGACCGGACAGGGAGAACTATGGCTACACCTTC
many,TRBJ2-7,.,TRBV12-3/TRBV12-4,CASRGSGSHEQYF,TGTGCCAGCAGGGGGAGTGGCAGCCACGAGCAGTACTTC
many,TRBJ2-5,.,TRBV11-2,CASNRFSSETQYF,TGTGCCAGTAACCGATTCTCGTCGGAGACCCAGTACTTC
.,TRBJ2-1,.,TRBV6-4,CASSTPRRRPGNEQFF,TGTGCCAGCAGTACCCCGAGGAGGAGGCCGGGCAATGAGCAGTTCTTC
.,TRBJ2-5,.,TRBV6-2/TRBV6-3,CASSYSGGF,TGTGCCAGCAGTTACTCGGGTGGGTTC
.,TRBJ2-1,TRBD1,TRBV12-3/TRBV12-4,CASSPGQGAYYNEQFF,TGTGCCAGCAGCCCGGGACAGGGCGCTTATTACAATGAGCAGTTCTTC
many,TRBJ2-3,.,TRBV10-3,CAMTQGSSTDTQYF,TGTGCCATGACCCAAGGATCAAGCACAGATACGCAGTATTTT
few,TRBJ2-6,.,TRBV24-1,CATGGDSGANVLTF,TGTGCCACCGGAGGGGACTCTGGGGCCAACGTCCTGACTTTC
many,TRBJ1-1,.,TRBV6-4,CASSDGQGTEAFF,TGTGCCAGCAGTGACGGGCAGGGCACTGAAGCTTTCTTT
few,TRBJ2-1,.,TRBV7-3,CASSSTHVLNEQFF,TGTGCCAGCAGCTCCACCCACGTTCTCAATGAGCAGTTCTTC
few,TRBJ2-1,TRBD1,TRBV7-3,CASSWRQGNEQFF,TGTGCCAGCAGCTGGCGACAGGGTAATGAGCAGTTCTTC
many,TRBJ2-7,.,TRBV20-1,CSARPDSYEQYF,TGCAGTGCTAGACCCGATTCCTACGAGCAGTACTTC
many,TRBJ2-1,.,TRBV3-1,CASSQSRQGRKNYNEQFF,TGTGCCAGCAGCCAAAGCCGTCAAGGGCGTAAGAACTACAATGAGCAGTTCTTC
.,TRBJ2-3,.,TRBV10-2,CASSDNSDTQYF,TGCGCCAGCAGTGATAACTCAGATACGCAGTATTTT
.,TRBJ2-3,TRBD2,TRBV11-2,CASNPTLAGGPGGTQYF,TGTGCCAGCAACCCCACCTTAGCGGGGGGCCCAGGGGGTACGCAGTATTTT
many,TRBJ2-5,.,TRBV12-3/TRBV12-4,CASSLLGAGDVETQYF,TGTGCCAGCAGTCTCCTTGGGGCAGGGGATGTGGAGACCCAGTACTTC
.,TRBJ2-3,.,TRBV18,CASSPLRRRGKQSTDTQYF,TGTGCCAGCTCCCCATTAAGACGACGGGGCAAACAGAGCACAGATACGCAGTATTTT
few,TRBJ1-2,.,TRBV7-9,CASSLINTGDNYGYTF,TGTGCCAGCAGCTTGATTAACACGGGGGACAACTATGGCTACACCTTC
.,TRBJ2-2,.,TRBV7-2,CASSLGLTTGELFF,TGTGCCAGCAGCTTAGGACTAACCACCGGGGAGCTGTTTTTT
.,TRBJ1-2,TRBD1,TRBV28,CASRRTGNNYGYTF,TGTGCCAGCAGAAGGACAGGGAATAACTATGGCTACACCTTC
many,TRBJ2-2,.,TRBV12-3/TRBV12-4,CASSLVGGPGELFF,TGTGCCAGCAGTTTAGTAGGGGGTCCCGGGGAGCTGTTTTTT
.,TRBJ2-1,TRBD2,TRBV20-1,CSAARTSGSGNEQFF,TGCAGTGCTGCCCGGACTAGCGGGAGTGGTAATGAGCAGTTCTTC
.,TRBJ1-4,TRBD1,TRBV12-3/TRBV12-4,CASSPGIMGQGSQKLFF,TGTGCCAGCAGTCCAGGTATAATGGGACAGGGAAGTCAAAAACTGTTTTTT
many,TRBJ1-1,.,TRBV20-1,CSARADTNTEAFF,TGCAGTGCTAGAGCCGACACTAACACTGAAGCTTTCTTT
.,TRBJ2-3,TRBD1,TRBV9,CASSSRQGGGTDTQYF,TGTGCCAGCAGCTCTCGACAGGGGGGGGGCACAGATACGCAGTATTTT
.,TRBJ2-2,TRBD2,TRBV2,CASSAQPTSGSGELFF,TGTGCCAGCAGTGCTCAGCCGACTAGCGGGAGTGGGGAGCTGTTTTTT
few,TRBJ1-5,.,TRBV12-3/TRBV12-4,CASSFWGSGQPQHF,TGTGCCAGCAGTTTTTGGGGATCGGGTCAGCCCCAGCATTTT
many,TRBJ2-1,.,TRBV5-1,CASSPEGVMDNEQFF,TGCGCCAGCAGCCCCGAAGGGGTGATGGACAATGAGCAGTTCTTC
.,TRBJ2-3,TRBD1,TRBV20-1,CSARDVRTGVTDTQYF,TGCAGTGCTAGAGATGTCCGGACAGGGGTCACAGATACGCAGTATTTT
.,TRBJ2-2,TRBD1,TRBV5-1,CASSLGLGTAINTGELFF,TGCGCCAGCAGCTTGGGCCTAGGGACAGCCATAAACACCGGGGAGCTGTTTTTT
.,TRBJ1-1,TRBD1,TRBV7-7,CASSVARDSMNTEAFF,TGTGCCAGCAGCGTAGCTAGGGACAGCATGAACACTGAAGCTTTCTTT
.,TRBJ2-7,.,TRBV7-6,CASSPSSVSYEQYF,TGTGCCAGCAGCCCGTCGAGTGTTTCCTACGAGCAGTACTTC
many,TRBJ1-1,.,TRBV7-6,CASSFDSREQAFF,TGTGCCAGCAGCTTCGACAGCCGGGAACAAGCTTTCTTT
.,TRBJ1-4,.,TRBV20-1,CSAKFGQNEKLFF,TGCAGTGCCAAATTCGGACAGAATGAAAAACTGTTTTTT
.,TRBJ2-1,TRBD2,TRBV4-2,CASSRTSGGGTDTQFF,TGTGCCAGCAGTCGGACTAGCGGCGGGGGTACAGATACGCAGTTCTTC
.,TRBJ2-2,.,TRBV7-2,CAWRGGAEELFF,TGTGCCTGGCGTGGGGGTGCCGAGGAGCTGTTTTTT
few,TRBJ2-1,TRBD2,TRBV10-2,CASGVSGRASEQFF,TGCGCCAGCGGTGTTAGCGGGAGGGCCTCTGAGCAGTTCTTC
few,TRBJ2-3,.,TRBV19,CASSPWMSATSVNVYF,TGTGCCAGTAGTCCCTGGATGTCCGCCACGTCTGTTAATGTGTATTTT
many,TRBJ2-3,TRBD2,TRBV7-9,CASSLGTSGTDTQYF,TGTGCCAGCAGCTTAGGGACTAGCGGCACAGATACGCAGTATTTT
.,TRBJ2-5,.,TRBV4-1,CASSQEHSPSQETQYF,TGCGCCAGCAGCCAAGAACACAGTCCTAGTCAAGAGACCCAGTACTTC
.,TRBJ1-4,.,TRBV30,CAWSNPGATNEKLFF,TGTGCCTGGAGTAATCCAGGGGCAACTAATGAAAAACTGTTTTTT
.,TRBJ2-1,TRBD2,TRBV20-1,CSQSGRRGNEQFF,TGCAGCCAGAGCGGGAGAAGGGGCAATGAGCAGTTCTTC
many,TRBJ1-5,.,TRBV4-2,CASSQVAGLEQPQHF,TGTGCCAGCAGCCAAGTCGCAGGGTTGGAGCAGCCCCAGCATTTT
few,TRBJ2-7,TRBD2,TRBV27,CASSPREGLGEQYF,TGTGCCAGCAGTCCGCGGGAGGGGCTAGGCGAGCAGTACTTC
few,TRBJ2-5,.,TRBV29-1,CSSLGLQETQYF,TGCAGCTCACTGGGCCTCCAAGAGACCCAGTACTTC
.,TRBJ2-3,TRBD2,TRBV15,CATRPAGALDTQYF,TGTGCCACCCGCCCAGCGGGGGCGTTAGATACGCAGTATTTT
.,TRBJ1-2,.,TRBV24-1,CATSDFNYGYTF,TGTGCCACCAGTGATTTTAACTATGGCTACACCTTC
.,TRBJ1-2,.,TRBV18,CASSPVTGSNYGYTF,TGTGCCAGCTCACCAGTAACAGGAAGCAACTATGGCTACACCTTC